A selection of T cell receptor beta chains follows, all from one sample in a study of T cell responses to AZD1222 COVID-19 vaccine. The method was immunoSEQ multiplex PCR; TCRdb's version includes in-frame clones alone and lacks a portion of them. This sample has fewer than 150,000 clones, with roughly 90% found just once. This specimen consisted of peripheral blood, obtained on day 0 of AZD1222 vaccination. The receptors originated from an adult in good health. CDR3s include the opening cysteine and the closing phenylalanine or tryptophan. The D gene is left open where the match is weak. Clone size is not always given. Where it is, it says once, few, many or a class for expanded clones.

j_call | clone_size | v_call | d_call | cdr3_nt | cdr3_aa
TRBJ1-2 | NA | TRBV5-4 | NA | TGTGCCAGCAGTTTAGGCCGGGGGACGTTCAGTGGCTACACCTTC | CASSLGRGTFSGYTF
TRBJ1-2 | NA | TRBV2 | NA | TGTGCCAGCACCTGGGGGACTGGGGCGGGCTACACCTTC | CASTWGTGAGYTF
TRBJ1-2 | NA | TRBV7-2 | NA | TGTGCCAGCAGCTTAGTATGGGATACTGGCTACACCTTC | CASSLVWDTGYTF
TRBJ2-3 | few | TRBV6-2/TRBV6-3 | TRBD2 | TGTGCCAGCAGTTTGGGGACTAGCGGGGGGAGGGCAGATACGCAGTATTTT | CASSLGTSGGRADTQYF
TRBJ2-7 | NA | TRBV7-2 | NA | TGTGCCAGCAGCTACGGGTGGCAGGGGTCAACCCCGGACTTC | CASSYGWQGSTPDF
TRBJ1-5 | NA | TRBV6-2/TRBV6-3 | TRBD1 | TGTGCCAGCAGTTACTCGACAGGGTCCTTGGGGCTCGCGCAGCATTTT | CASSYSTGSLGLAQHF
TRBJ1-1 | few | TRBV3-1/TRBV3-2 | NA | TGTGCCAGCACTCTGGGAACAATCGGCACTGAAGCTTTCTTT | CASTLGTIGTEAFF
TRBJ2-2 | NA | TRBV6-5 | NA | TGTGCCAGCAAGGCCAGGGATCCCGGGGAGCTGTTTTTT | CASKARDPGELFF
TRBJ2-7 | NA | TRBV5-1 | TRBD1 | TGCGCCAGCAGCGTGGACAGGGAGTACGAGCAGTACTTC | CASSVDREYEQYF
TRBJ2-3 | NA | TRBV4-2 | TRBD2 | TGTGCCAGCAGCCAAGATCCCTTTGGACTAGCGGGGGATACAGATACGCAGTATTTT | CASSQDPFGLAGDTDTQYF
TRBJ1-2 | once | TRBV7-9 | NA | TGTGCCAGCAGCTTAGTGACAGTGGCACCCTTCTATGGCTACACCTTC | CASSLVTVAPFYGYTF
TRBJ2-7 | NA | TRBV10-3 | TRBD1 | TGTGCCATCAGTGAGGACAGGGAAGGCGAGCAGTACTTC | CAISEDREGEQYF
TRBJ1-2 | NA | TRBV6-2/TRBV6-3 | TRBD1 | TGTGCCAGCAGTGACAGGGGTGGCTACACCTTC | CASSDRGGYTF
TRBJ2-3 | NA | TRBV7-8 | NA | TGTGCCAGCAGCCCCGAGGTGGTCTCAGATACGCAGTATTTT | CASSPEVVSDTQYF
TRBJ2-1 | few | TRBV5-4 | NA | TGTGCCAGCAGCTTGGGGTCCGGGACCCCGCAGTTCTTC | CASSLGSGTPQFF
TRBJ2-1 | NA | TRBV28 | NA | TGTGCCAGCAGTGAGACAGGAGGAGGCGAGCAGTTCTTC | CASSETGGGEQFF
TRBJ2-1 | NA | TRBV19 | NA | TGTGCCAGTGGGGCCCGCAATGAGCAGTTCTTC | CASGARNEQFF
TRBJ1-5 | NA | TRBV27 | NA | TGTGCCAGCAGTCTAGCCGGTCACAATTATCAGCCCCAGCATTTT | CASSLAGHNYQPQHF
TRBJ2-3 | NA | TRBV4-1 | NA | TGCGCCAGCAGCCAAGACTTGTGGGGTGGCACAGATACGCAGTATTTT | CASSQDLWGGTDTQYF
TRBJ2-7 | NA | TRBV5-1 | NA | TGCGCCAGCAGCCAGGGTGCCGGGGTGGGCGAGCAGTACTTC | CASSQGAGVGEQYF
TRBJ1-2 | NA | TRBV9 | TRBD1 | TGTGCCAGCAGCGTAGTTAGCCATGGGGCAGGGGGTACTTATGGCTACACCTTC | CASSVVSHGAGGTYGYTF
TRBJ1-6 | NA | TRBV27 | NA | TGTGCCAGTGGCCTCCGGAATTCACCCCTCCACTTT | CASGLRNSPLHF
TRBJ2-7 | NA | TRBV11-2 | NA | TGTGCCAGCAGCGGACAGACAGGTTACTACGAGCAGTACTTC | CASSGQTGYYEQYF
TRBJ2-1 | NA | TRBV5-1 | NA | TGCGCCAGCAGCTCGGGACCGGAAAACAATGAGCAGTTCTTC | CASSSGPENNEQFF
TRBJ2-1 | NA | TRBV18 | NA | TGTGCCAGCTGGGCGGACTCCTACAATGAGCAGTTCTTC | CASWADSYNEQFF
TRBJ2-5 | NA | TRBV6-5 | TRBD2 | TGTGCCAGCAGACGACTAGCGGGGGGGCAAGAGACCCAGTACTTC | CASRRLAGGQETQYF